The 23 T cell receptor beta chains in this list originate from one sample, sequenced in a study of breast tumors, draining lymph nodes, adjacent tissues. TCRdb passed the multiplex PCR reads through MiXCR, listing each CDR3 protein once. The table has some 49,000 distinct CDR3 sequences, 20% to 25% seen once. Sequencing was done on a sample of breast tumor tissue. The source is a female donor with breast cancer. Some clones in this sample may be carry-over from other donors' samples.

This clonotype was picked up many times. This chain connects TRBV7-8 to TRBJ1-3; tentatively, D is TRBD1 (6 bases). The V gene's germline CDR1 is SGHVS and CDR2 FQNEAQ. V lost 0 bases and J 3 bases, leaving 9 bases between the germline ends. The CDR3 has 15 residues. CDR3 sequence reads: CASSLASRGGNTIYF. For the CDR3, the DNA is TGTGCCAGCAGCTTAGCCAGCAGGGGTGGAAACACCATATATTTT.

The chain uses TRBV28 and TRBJ2-2, with 7 bases identical to TRBD2. The CDR3 covers 13 residues. CDR1 is MDHEN, CDR2 SYDVKM, per germline. The CDR3 is CAGASGNTGELFF. In DNA form, the CDR3 reads TGTGCAGGCGCTAGCGGGAACACCGGGGAGCTGTTTTTT.

At least ten counts were recorded for this clonotype. The rearrangement links TRBV4-1 to TRBJ1-6, with TRBD1 matching over 10 bases. Germline-derived CDR1 and CDR2 are MGHRA and YSYEKL. V was pared by 3 bases and J by 5 bases, with 4 bases of the junction left unmatched. CDR3 length equals 16 residues. CDR3 sequence reads: CASSHPGTGDNSPLHF. DNA for the CDR3: TGCGCCAGCAGCCACCCCGGGACAGGGGATAATTCACCCCTCCACTTT.

This clonotype was observed many times. The V gene is TRBV24-1, the J gene TRBJ1-2; D is perhaps TRBD1 (6 bases). The CDR3 covers 16 residues. Trimming pared 3 bases from V and 8 bases from J, leaving 21 bases between. The V gene's germline CDR1 is KGHDR and CDR2 SFDVKD. This chain's CDR3 is CATSDHNGAGAKGYTF. Written as DNA, the CDR3 is TGTGCCACCAGTGATCACAACGGGGCGGGGGCGAAGGGCTACACCTTC.

This clonotype was detected ten times or more. V usage is TRBV7-9 and J usage is TRBJ2-1; D unresolved. The CDR3 has 15 residues. Germline V gene lookup returns CDR1 SEHNR and CDR2 FQNEAQ (reference sequence). V gave up 1 base and J gave up 5 bases, with 12 bases separating them. The CDR3 loop is CASSLGGNPHNEQFF. CDR3 bases: TGTGCCAGCAGCTTAGGCGGCAACCCCCACAATGAGCAGTTCTTC.

This clonotype was counted ten times or more. The V and J genes are TRBV7-9 and TRBJ2-7, with D perhaps matching TRBD2 (5 bases). In germline, CDR1 is SEHNR, CDR2 FQNEAQ (reference sequence). This CDR3 is 14 amino acids long. V was shortened by 2 bases and J by 2 bases, with 10 bases between the two germline ends. CDR3 sequence (DNA): TGTGCCAGCAGCTTATCTCAGACTACCTACGAGCAGTACTTC. Amino acids: CASSLSQTTYEQYF.

By share, this clonotype ranks as medium-sized. V is TRBV7-2 and J is TRBJ2-7; 11 bases align to TRBD2. Germline V gene lookup returns CDR1 SGHTA and CDR2 FQGNSA. This CDR3 spans 15 amino acids. The ends lost 4 bases at V and 2 bases at J; junction bases unmatched: 4. CDR3 protein: CASSWGLAATYEQYF. The CDR3, as DNA: TGTGCCAGCAGCTGGGGACTAGCGGCCACCTACGAGCAGTACTTC.

This clonotype was counted at least ten times. The chain recombines TRBV3-1 with TRBJ2-3, with a tentative D call TRBD2 (6 bases). Germline loops: CDR1 LGHDT, CDR2 YNNKEL (reference sequence). Trimming removed 4 bases from V and 4 bases from J, with 18 bases in between. The CDR3 sequence is 16 residues long. This chain's CDR3 is CASSRSRGSSSDTQYF. CDR3 coding DNA: TGTGCCAGCAGCCGCTCTCGGGGGAGTTCGTCAGATACGCAGTATTTT.

At least ten counts were recorded for this clonotype. This rearrangement joins TRBV6-1 to TRBJ1-2; D is uncertain. Germline V gene sequence: CDR1 MNHNS, CDR2 SASEGT. This CDR3 region has 15 residues. Trimming shortened V by 1 base and J by 3 bases, and 12 bases separated the two germline ends. The chain's CDR3 is CASSEVKGGDYGYTF. In DNA, the CDR3 is TGTGCCAGCAGTGAAGTGAAAGGAGGAGACTATGGCTACACCTTC.

As to this clonotype: This CDR3 is missing its conserved last phenylalanine or tryptophan, likely due to a read error. The chain couples TRBV20-1 to TRBJ1-1, with TRBD1 matching over 9 bases. The CDR3 is 12 residues long. The V gene end was trimmed by 6 bases and the J gene end by 4 bases; junction bases not matched to a gene: 3. Germline V gene data show CDR1 as DFQATT and CDR2 as SNEGSKA (reference sequence). DNA of the CDR3: TGCAGTGCCTCGGACAGGGGCACTGAAGCTTTCCTT. Encoded protein: CSASDRGTEAFL.

This clonotype was counted ten times or more. The chain has TRBV5-1 and TRBJ2-1, with 8 bases aligning to TRBD2. The CDR3 is 15 residues long. The J segment lost 4 bases and the V segment lost 5 bases, leaving 8 bases of the junction unmatched. Germline values: CDR1 SGHRS, CDR2 YFSETQ. The CDR3 DNA sequence: TGCGCCAGCAGTTCGAGCGGGGGATTATACAATGAGCAGTTCTTC. Translated, it gives CASSSSGGLYNEQFF. The full variable domain, with the rest looked up from reference TRBV5-1 and TRBJ2-1, is KAGVTQTPRYLIKTRGQQVTLSCSPISGHRSVSWYQQTPGQGLQFLFEYFSETQRNKGNFPGRFSGRQFSNSRSEMNVSTLELGDSALYLCASSSSGGLYNEQFFGPGTRLTVL.

This clonotype counts as medium-sized. V gene TRBV14 combines with J gene TRBJ2-2; D perhaps matches TRBD2 (6 bases). From germline, CDR1 is SGHDN and CDR2 FVKESK. The ends were cut back, 3 bases at V and 5 bases at J, with 10 bases in the middle. The CDR3 length is 14 residues. The DNA of the CDR3 is TGTGCCAGCAGCCATTCCCGGGGGACCGGGGAGCTGTTTTTT. This encodes CASSHSRGTGELFF.

In its sample, this clonotype ranks as medium-sized. V usage is TRBV5-5 and J usage is TRBJ2-1; weak D call: TRBD2 (5 bases). V lost 1 base and J lost 9, with 11 bases in between. The length of the CDR3 is 13 residues. CDR1 SGHKS and CDR2 YYEKEE come from the germline V gene (reference sequence). The CDR3 loop is CASSLPSGSEQFF. The CDR3 nucleotides are TGTGCCAGCAGCTTGCCCTCGGGGAGTGAGCAGTTCTTC.

This clonotype came up many times. The chain recombines TRBV2 with TRBJ2-1; no clear D gene. Looked up from germline, CDR1 is SNHLY and CDR2 is FYNNEI. CDR3 length: 11 amino acids. Trimming cost V 7 bases and J 9 bases, with 10 bases left between them. CDR3 nucleotides: TGTGCCAGCACTTATGATGGTGAGCAGTTCTTC. Its protein is CASTYDGEQFF.

About this clonotype: This may arise from a read error, as a much more abundant clone is one base away. The genes are TRBV13 and TRBJ1-2, with D perhaps TRBD1 (6 bases). This CDR3 has 13 amino acids. Germline CDR1 reads PRHDT; CDR2 reads FYEKMQ (reference sequence). Deletions cut 5 bases from V and 7 bases from J, with 14 bases between. The CDR3 protein is CASSLKGGSGYTF. DNA of the CDR3: TGTGCCAGCAGCCTCAAAGGGGGAAGTGGCTACACCTTC.

This clonotype was found many times. This chain connects TRBV2 to TRBJ2-1, with D perhaps TRBD2 (5 bases). Germline V gives CDR1 SNHLY, CDR2 FYNNEI. CDR3 size: 14 residues. The V gene lost 3 bases and the J gene lost 9 bases, with 15 bases spanning the gap. The CDR3, as DNA: TGTGCCAGCAGTGACATTGCGGGCCTCAGTGAGCAGTTCTTC. This translates into CASSDIAGLSEQFF.

For this clonotype: A read error may explain this, as a much larger clone is one base away. This chain uses TRBV18 with TRBJ1-6, with TRBD1 identical over 12 bases. The CDR3 covers 16 residues. The V gene's germline CDR1 is KGHSH and CDR2 LQKENI. CDR3 region: CASSRGQGASNSPPHF. CDR3 sequence (DNA): TGTGCCAGCTCAAGGGGACAGGGGGCGTCTAATTCACCCCCCCACTTT.

This clonotype has only a few counts. The CDR3 does not close with the conserved phenylalanine or tryptophan, likely indicating a read error. This chain joins TRBV2 and TRBJ2-5; 12 nucleotides agree with TRBD2. With V trimmed by 2 bases and J by 2 bases, 6 bases remained unmatched. The CDR3 totals 17 residues. Germline assignment: CDR1 SNHLY and CDR2 FYNNEI. The CDR3 region has the DNA TGTGCCAGCAGTGAATCGGGGACTAGCGGGCGTCAAGAGACCCAGTACCTC. As protein: CASSESGTSGRQETQYL.

This clonotype was counted a single time. This chain links TRBV6-1 with TRBJ2-3; tentative D call: TRBD1 (6 bases). Trimming took off 8 bases at V and 3 bases at J, with 12 bases between the two ends. The CDR3 is 13 residues long. The germline CDR1 and CDR2 sequences are MNHNS and SASEGT. The CDR3 bases are TGTGCCAGCTCAGGGGCTGGTACAGATACGCAGTATTTT. This translates into CASSGAGTDTQYF.

This clonotype was seen a handful of times. The chain carries TRBV5-1 and TRBJ2-5; 9 bases match TRBD2. J lost 5 bases, V lost 0 bases, and 5 bases had no gene match. Germline loops: CDR1 SGHRS, CDR2 YFSETQ. The CDR3 spans 15 residues. CDR3 protein: CASSLEGLAYETQYF. The DNA for the CDR3 is TGCGCCAGCAGCTTGGAAGGACTAGCGTATGAGACCCAGTACTTC.

This clonotype appeared a single time. This may arise from a read error, as a much more abundant clone is one base away. The chain joins TRBV25-1 to TRBJ1-2; D gene unclear. The CDR3 is 11 residues long. Germline CDR1 MGHDK, CDR2 SYGVNS. CDR3 DNA: TGTGCCGGCAGTCATTGTTGTGGCTACACCTTC. This sequence encodes CAGSHCCGYTF.

This clonotype was detected many times. This chain links TRBV2 with TRBJ2-7, with unresolved D. The CDR3 runs to 11 residues. Germline V gene lookup returns CDR1 SNHLY and CDR2 FYNNEI. Between the trimmed V and J ends, which lost 6 bases and 2 bases, there was a span of 5 bases. The CDR3 loop is CASSVAYEQYF. The CDR3 nucleotides are TGTGCCAGCAGCGTTGCCTACGAGCAGTACTTC.

The gene calls are TRBV20-1 and TRBJ2-3, with 9 bases fitting TRBD2. Germline CDR1 DFQATT, CDR2 SNEGSKA (reference sequence). The V segment lost 1 base and the J segment 5 bases; nucleotides outside the gene matches: 13. The CDR3 spans 17 residues. CDR3 DNA: TGCAGTGCTAGAGGGGGGACTAGCAGATGGCGGGGAGATACGCAGTATTTT. Its translation is CSARGGTSRWRGDTQYF.